A selection of T cell receptor beta chains follows, all from one sample in a study of cytomegalovirus exposure and HLA in healthy donors. Produced via immunoSEQ multiplex PCR; TCRdb's table is partial and in-frame only. The sample comprises approximately 160,000 clones, approximately 82% of which are singletons, and just under 5% rests with the top ten. Sequenced: PBMCs. These receptors were obtained from a male donor in good health and CMV-seronegative. CDR3s include the opening cysteine and the closing phenylalanine or tryptophan. Each record gives: J gene, CDR3 length, clone size, V gene, D gene, CDR3 DNA, CDR3 protein. The D gene is left open where the match is weak. Clone size is not always given. Where it is, it says once, few, many or a class for expanded clones.

j_gene: TRBJ1-1
len: 14
abundance: -
v_gene: TRBV5-1
d_gene: -
CDR3nt: TGCGCCAGCAGCACTCGACAAGCCCAATCTGAAGCTTTCTTT
CDR3aa: CASSTRQAQSEAFF

j_gene: TRBJ2-1
len: 15
abundance: few
v_gene: TRBV7-9
d_gene: -
CDR3nt: TGTGCCAGCAGCTTAGTGTCAGGGTGGGACAATGAGCAGTTCTTC
CDR3aa: CASSLVSGWDNEQFF

j_gene: TRBJ2-7
len: 14
abundance: -
v_gene: TRBV11-1
d_gene: TRBD1
CDR3nt: TGTGCCAGCAGCGCCGGGACAGGGGGGTACGAGCAGTACTTC
CDR3aa: CASSAGTGGYEQYF

j_gene: TRBJ2-2
len: 15
abundance: -
v_gene: TRBV9
d_gene: -
CDR3nt: TGTGCCAGCAGCGTAGCTAGGACGAACACCGGGGAGCTGTTTTTT
CDR3aa: CASSVARTNTGELFF

j_gene: TRBJ2-7
len: 12
abundance: once
v_gene: TRBV19
d_gene: -
CDR3nt: TGTGCCAGTAGTATAGGTCACTACGAGCAGTACTTC
CDR3aa: CASSIGHYEQYF

j_gene: TRBJ2-7
len: 16
abundance: few
v_gene: TRBV28
d_gene: TRBD1
CDR3nt: TGTGCCAGCAGTTTTCGCTTTGGTACAGGGGGCTACGAGCAGTACTTC
CDR3aa: CASSFRFGTGGYEQYF

j_gene: TRBJ2-5
len: 15
abundance: few
v_gene: TRBV5-1
d_gene: TRBD2
CDR3nt: TGCGCCAGCAGCTCCCTAGCGGGGGGGGGAAAGACCCAGTACTTC
CDR3aa: CASSSLAGGGKTQYF

j_gene: TRBJ2-7
len: 13
abundance: -
v_gene: TRBV28
d_gene: -
CDR3nt: TGTGCCAGCAGGCTCCGTGGACAATCCGAGCAGTACTTC
CDR3aa: CASRLRGQSEQYF

j_gene: TRBJ1-2
len: 13
abundance: few
v_gene: TRBV27
d_gene: -
CDR3nt: TGTGCCAGCAGTTACAAGTCTAACTATGGCTACACCTTC
CDR3aa: CASSYKSNYGYTF

j_gene: TRBJ2-7
len: 13
abundance: -
v_gene: TRBV5-8
d_gene: -
CDR3nt: TGTGCCAGCAACCAACTGATTTCCTACGAGCAGTACTTC
CDR3aa: CASNQLISYEQYF

j_gene: TRBJ2-7
len: 13
abundance: -
v_gene: TRBV27
d_gene: -
CDR3nt: TGTGCCAGCAGTATCGGGGTGTCTCACGAGCAGTACTTC
CDR3aa: CASSIGVSHEQYF

j_gene: TRBJ2-7
len: 14
abundance: -
v_gene: TRBV28
d_gene: TRBD1
CDR3nt: TGTGCCAGCACCTTCCCCCGGGACAGCTACGAGCAGTACTTC
CDR3aa: CASTFPRDSYEQYF

j_gene: TRBJ1-2
len: 14
abundance: -
v_gene: TRBV5-6
d_gene: TRBD1
CDR3nt: TGTGCCAGCAGCTTTGGGACAGGGAGCTATGGCTACACCTTC
CDR3aa: CASSFGTGSYGYTF

j_gene: TRBJ2-3
len: 15
abundance: -
v_gene: TRBV6-5
d_gene: -
CDR3nt: TGTGCCAGCAGTTACGGCGGGCAGTTAACAGATACGCAGTATTTT
CDR3aa: CASSYGGQLTDTQYF

j_gene: TRBJ1-3
len: 16
abundance: -
v_gene: TRBV4-2
d_gene: -
CDR3nt: TGTGCCAGCAGCCAAGAGTTACAGAGCTCTGGAAACACCATATATTTT
CDR3aa: CASSQELQSSGNTIYF

j_gene: TRBJ2-7
len: 12
abundance: -
v_gene: TRBV28
d_gene: -
CDR3nt: TGTGCCAGCAGAAGACAGGAACGCGAGCAGTACTTC
CDR3aa: CASRRQEREQYF

j_gene: TRBJ2-7
len: 16
abundance: few
v_gene: TRBV18
d_gene: TRBD2
CDR3nt: TGTGCCAGCTCACCATCCCTGGGCGGGGGGAGGAACGAGCAGTACTTC
CDR3aa: CASSPSLGGGRNEQYF

j_gene: TRBJ2-1
len: 15
abundance: -
v_gene: TRBV10-1
d_gene: TRBD2
CDR3nt: TGCGCCAGCAGTCCGACTAGCGGGGGGGTGAATGAGCAGTTCTTC
CDR3aa: CASSPTSGGVNEQFF

j_gene: TRBJ1-2
len: 16
abundance: few
v_gene: TRBV4-1
d_gene: -
CDR3nt: TGCGCCAGCAGCCAGTACAAGGGTCGGAGGGGTGATGGCTACACCTTC
CDR3aa: CASSQYKGRRGDGYTF

j_gene: TRBJ1-2
len: 16
abundance: few
v_gene: TRBV18
d_gene: TRBD1
CDR3nt: TGTGCCAGCTCACCACGAAAGGGGACAGTGAACTATGGCTACACCTTC
CDR3aa: CASSPRKGTVNYGYTF

j_gene: TRBJ2-7
len: 16
abundance: few
v_gene: TRBV5-8
d_gene: TRBD1
CDR3nt: TGTGCCAGCAGCTTGGGGACCGGGACAGGCAGCTACGAGCAGTACTTC
CDR3aa: CASSLGTGTGSYEQYF

j_gene: TRBJ1-3
len: 14
abundance: -
v_gene: TRBV5-4
d_gene: -
CDR3nt: TGTGCCAGCAGCCGGGGCGGGGCTGGAAACACCATATATTTT
CDR3aa: CASSRGGAGNTIYF